Each of the 31 T cell receptor beta chains below was sequenced from the same sample in a study of Siglec-9 on CD8 T cells in melanoma (dated by TCRdb to the late 2010s). Library creation used the immunoSEQ multiplex PCR assay. What TCRdb holds here is the immuneACCESS table cut down to in-frame rearrangements. Part of the clones is not present; checked against another copy, under half of the missing clones reflect an unresolved V gene, and the others are unexplained. A total of about 30,000 clones appear in this sample, 80% of them only once. The ten largest clones represent roughly 6% of the sample. Sequenced input: Siglec-9- CD8+ T cells sorted from blood. The sample's cell subset or site label is to be understood as: CD8 T cells lacking Siglec-9. Every receptor here comes from a human donor in good health.

The gene calls are TRBV28 and TRBJ2-1; TRBD2 matches 9 bases. The CDR3 covers 17 residues. J was trimmed by 7 bases and V by 0 bases; bases with no gene match: 10. Germline V gene sequence: CDR1 MDHEN, CDR2 SYDVKM. CDR3 sequence reads: CASSLWGSGGQRNEQFF. The DNA for the CDR3 is TGTGCCAGCAGTTTATGGGGTAGCGGGGGACAGAGGAATGAGCAGTTCTTC.

The chain carries TRBV2 and TRBJ2-1; 7 bases line up with TRBD1. This CDR3 spans 15 amino acids. The germline CDR1 and CDR2 sequences are SNHLY and FYNNEI. The ends lost 5 bases at V and 7 bases at J; junction bases unmatched: 11. The CDR3 reads CASSYPGQSGNEQFF. Written as DNA, the CDR3 is TGTGCCAGCAGTTATCCGGGACAGTCAGGGAATGAGCAGTTCTTC.

V gene TRBV11-2 combines with J gene TRBJ2-7; 7 bases agree with TRBD1. Germline trimming cut 5 bases from V and 1 base from J; bases unmatched to any gene: 5. CDR1 SGHAT and CDR2 FQNNGV come from the germline V gene. The CDR3 runs 14 residues. The DNA for the CDR3 is TGTGCCAGCAGCCCATCGACAGGGTCCTACGAGCAGTACTTC. Amino acids: CASSPSTGSYEQYF.

This sequence joins TRBV5-1 and TRBJ2-7; 7 nucleotides agree with TRBD1. There are 16 residues in the CDR3. The junction had 7 bases not matched to a gene; V was cut back by 1 base and J by 0 bases. The germline V gene has CDR1 SGHRS and CDR2 YFSETQ. Here the CDR3 DNA reads TGCGCCAGCAGCTTGACTGGACAGGAGAGCTCCTACGAGCAGTACGTC. Its protein is CASSLTGQESSYEQYV.

This clone was counted a single time. The rearrangement links TRBV19 to TRBJ1-1; possibly TRBD1 for D (5 bases). CDR3 length: 16 amino acids. CDR1 and CDR2 (germline): LNHDA, SQIVND (reference sequence). V was trimmed by 3 bases and J by 0 bases, leaving 14 bases between them. The CDR3: CASSIEGLGLNTEAFF. The CDR3 nucleotides read TGTGCCAGTAGTATTGAGGGGTTAGGTTTGAACACTGAAGCTTTCTTT.

The chain joins TRBV29-1 to TRBJ1-2, with 9 bases matching TRBD1. The V gene end was trimmed by 1 base and the J gene end by 6 bases; junction bases not matched to a gene: 9. The CDR3 totals 15 residues. From germline, CDR1 is SQVTM and CDR2 ANQGSEA. The CDR3 protein is CSVEAARTGDDGYTF. The CDR3 bases are TGCAGCGTTGAAGCGGCACGGACAGGGGATGATGGCTACACCTTC.

The rearrangement uses TRBV5-6 and TRBJ2-7, with 9 bases lining up with TRBD1. This CDR3 contains 15 residues. In germline, CDR1 is SGHDT, CDR2 YYEEEE. V was pared by 5 bases and J by 2 bases, with 8 bases of the junction left unmatched. In DNA, the CDR3 is TGTGCCAGCAGTCTGATGGGGACAGGGCCCTACGAGCAGTACTTC. Encoded protein: CASSLMGTGPYEQYF.

The chain employs TRBV7-8 and TRBJ2-7; D is possibly TRBD1 or TRBD2 (6 bases each). This CDR3 has 13 amino acids. Trimming took off 5 bases at V and 2 bases at J, with 10 bases between the two ends. The V gene's germline CDR1 is SGHVS and CDR2 FQNEAQ. The CDR3 nucleotides read TGTGCCAGCAGCGCGGGGACAACCTACGAGCAGTACTTC. It encodes CASSAGTTYEQYF.

This clone was observed once. This chain links TRBV6-5 with TRBJ1-2; tentatively, D is TRBD1 (5 bases). Trimming cost V 3 bases and J 5 bases, with 16 bases left between them. Germline V gene lookup returns CDR1 MNHEY and CDR2 SVGAGI. The CDR3 has 15 amino acids. The CDR3: CASSYSAGTGYGYTF. For the CDR3, the DNA is TGTGCCAGCAGTTATTCCGCCGGGACTGGATATGGCTACACCTTC.

The genes are TRBV27 and TRBJ2-7, with D possibly matching TRBD2 (5 bases). Germline CDR1 is MNHEY and CDR2 is SMNVEV (reference sequence). This CDR3 has 12 amino acids. Trimming removed 9 bases from V and 1 base from J, with 10 bases in between. The CDR3 here is CASGRYSYEQYF. CDR3 bases: TGTGCCAGTGGGAGATATTCCTACGAGCAGTACTTC.

The chain recombines TRBV2 with TRBJ1-2; D is unresolved. Germline CDR1 SNHLY, CDR2 FYNNEI. V dropped 3 bases and J dropped 4 bases, with 27 bases sitting between them. The CDR3 sequence is 19 residues long. The CDR3, as DNA: TGTGCCAGCAGTGATGGTCCTGGGTCATCCCACCACACCCTCTATGGCTACACCTTC. Its translation is CASSDGPGSSHHTLYGYTF. The full variable domain, completed using reference TRBV2 and TRBJ1-2, is EPEVTQTPSHQVTQMGQEVILRCVPISNHLYFYWYRQILGQKVEFLVSFYNNEISEKSEIFDDQFSVERPDGSNFTLKIRSTKLEDSAMYFCASSDGPGSSHHTLYGYTFGSGTRLTVV.

This clone was recorded only once. The rearrangement joins TRBV7-2 to TRBJ2-1; unclear D gene. This CDR3 spans 16 amino acids. Germline V gene lookup returns CDR1 SGHTA and CDR2 FQGNSA. Trimming took off 2 bases at V and 0 bases at J, with 11 bases between the two ends. The CDR3 loop reads CASSLSPAYSYNEQFF. The CDR3 DNA sequence: TGTGCCAGCAGCTTATCCCCGGCCTACTCCTACAATGAGCAGTTCTTC.

This chain uses TRBV4-1 with TRBJ2-7; the D is unclear. Per the germline V gene, CDR1 is MGHRA and CDR2 is YSYEKL. CDR3 length equals 14 residues. V lost 4 bases and J 3 bases, leaving 13 bases between the germline ends. The CDR3 DNA follows: TGCGCCAGCAGCCCCACGCCAGGCGACTACGAGCAGTACTTC. It specifies CASSPTPGDYEQYF.

CDR3 in DNA: TGCGCCAGCAGCCAGCGGGGGGGCTCCTACAATGAGCAGTTCTTC. Protein sequence: CASSQRGGSYNEQFF. The chain has TRBV4-1 and TRBJ2-1; 9 nucleotides match TRBD2. The germline CDR1 and CDR2 sequences are MGHRA and YSYEKL. This CDR3 has 15 residues. Unmatched junction bases numbered 0, after V lost 3 bases and J lost 0 bases.

The V call is TRBV5-8, the J call TRBJ2-2; D gene unclear. V dropped 5 bases and J dropped 2 bases, with 13 bases sitting between them. There are 15 residues in the CDR3. CDR1 is SGHTS and CDR2 is YDEGEE in the germline V gene. The CDR3 is CASSLRTDNTGELFF. The CDR3 DNA is TGTGCCAGCAGTCTTCGGACCGACAACACCGGGGAGCTGTTTTTT.

This chain links TRBV6-1 with TRBJ1-1; D is possibly TRBD1 (6 bases). CDR3 length: 15 amino acids. V lost 7 bases and J lost 0, with 15 bases in between. Per germline, CDR1 MNHNS and CDR2 SASEGT. The CDR3 loop reads CASNSEDSMNTEAFF. DNA of the CDR3: TGTGCCAGCAATTCCGAGGACAGCATGAACACTGAAGCTTTCTTT.

The chain joins TRBV5-3 to TRBJ1-2; no clear D gene. TRBV5-3 is designated an ORF whose function remains uncertain. This CDR3 is 17 amino acids long. Trimming took 2 bases from V and 3 from J, leaving 20 bases between them. The CDR3 nucleotides are TGTGCCAGAAGCTTCGATCTGACGAACGAACACTACTATGGCTACACCTTC. Translation: CARSFDLTNEHYYGYTF.

The chain is built from TRBV9 and TRBJ2-2; TRBD2 agrees at 14 bases. The CDR3 spans 18 residues. The junction had 4 bases not matched to a gene; V was cut back by 3 bases and J by 0 bases. Germline V CDR1 and CDR2: SGDLS, YYNGEE. CDR3 coding DNA: TGTGCCAGCAGCGGAATGGGACTAGCGGGAGCGAACACCGGGGAGCTGTTTTTT. It specifies CASSGMGLAGANTGELFF.

The chain uses TRBV2 and TRBJ2-4; D may be TRBD1 (5 bases). Germline loops: CDR1 SNHLY, CDR2 FYNNEI. The CDR3 consists of 16 residues. The germline V and J ends were trimmed by 2 bases and 6 bases, with 17 bases remaining between them. CDR3 DNA sequence: TGTGCCAGCAGTGAAAGCCAGGGTTTGGGAATAAACATTCAGTACTTC. Amino acid sequence: CASSESQGLGINIQYF.

This chain links TRBV7-9 with TRBJ2-5; 10 positions match TRBD2. The CDR3 runs 16 residues. Germline CDR1 reads SEHNR; CDR2 reads FQNEAQ (reference sequence). V was clipped by 3 bases and J by 5 bases; unmatched bases: 9. CDR3 protein: CASSFSSGGSRETQYF. The CDR3 nucleotides read TGTGCCAGCAGCTTTTCTAGCGGGGGTTCTAGGGAGACCCAGTACTTC.

V is TRBV27 and J is TRBJ2-1; D is possibly TRBD2 (5 bases). This CDR3 has 14 residues. Germline V gives CDR1 MNHEY, CDR2 SMNVEV (reference sequence). With 2 bases removed from V and 6 bases from J, the gap between germline ends came to 11 bases. The CDR3 region has the DNA TGTGCCAGCAGTTTACCCCCTGGAGGCAATGAGCAGTTCTTC. Amino acid sequence: CASSLPPGGNEQFF.

The chain is built from TRBV5-1 and TRBJ2-1; 9 bases match TRBD2. The CDR3 has 17 residues. Unmatched junction bases numbered 5, after V lost 1 base and J lost 0 bases. Germline V gene data show CDR1 as SGHRS and CDR2 as YFSETQ. The CDR3 coding sequence is TGCGCCAGCAGCTTGTCGGCGGGAGGGAGCTCCTACAATGAGCAGTTCTTC. Protein sequence: CASSLSAGGSSYNEQFF. The whole variable domain, remainder taken from reference TRBV5-1 and TRBJ2-1, is KAGVTQTPRYLIKTRGQQVTLSCSPISGHRSVSWYQQTPGQGLQFLFEYFSETQRNKGNFPGRFSGRQFSNSRSEMNVSTLELGDSALYLCASSLSAGGSSYNEQFFGPGTRLTVL.

V gene TRBV19 combines with J gene TRBJ2-7; 10 bases align to TRBD1. Germline V gene sequence: CDR1 LNHDA, CDR2 SQIVND (reference sequence). The ends lost 5 bases at V and 4 bases at J; junction bases unmatched: 5. The CDR3 is made up of 14 amino acids. This chain's CDR3 is CASSPGQGRYEQYF. The CDR3 coding sequence is TGTGCCAGTAGTCCGGGACAGGGGAGGTACGAGCAGTACTTC.

This clone was recorded a few times. The chain links TRBV19 to TRBJ2-2; no firm D call. The ends were cut back, 1 base at V and 2 bases at J, with 5 bases in the middle. This CDR3 region has 14 residues. Germline CDR1 and CDR2: LNHDA and SQIVND (reference sequence). The CDR3 bases are TGTGCCAGTAGTATAGGAGGCAACACCGGGGAGCTGTTTTTT. Protein sequence: CASSIGGNTGELFF.

The rearrangement joins TRBV6-5 to TRBJ2-6; possible D gene TRBD1, 6 bases. V was clipped by 5 bases and J by 3 bases, with 11 bases between them. The CDR3 is 15 residues long. The germline gives CDR1 MNHEY, CDR2 SVGAGI. The CDR3 nucleotides read TGTGCCAGCAGTCCCCAGGGGAGTGGGGCCAACGTCCTGACTTTC. Translating gives CASSPQGSGANVLTF.

V usage is TRBV9 and J usage is TRBJ1-4; D is possibly TRBD1 (5 bases). There are 15 residues in the CDR3. Germline CDR1 and CDR2: SGDLS and YYNGEE. V gave up 0 bases and J gave up 5 bases, with 11 bases separating them. CDR3 sequence: CASSVGGSLNEKLFF. The CDR3 nucleotides read TGTGCCAGCAGCGTAGGGGGCTCTCTAAATGAAAAACTGTTTTTT.

The genes are TRBV11-2 and TRBJ1-3; D remains ambiguous. Between the trimmed V and J ends, which lost 6 bases and 2 bases, there was a span of 2 bases. This CDR3 is 11 amino acids long. Germline V gene lookup returns CDR1 SGHAT and CDR2 FQNNGV. The CDR3 nucleotides read TGTGCCAGCAGGACTGGAAACACCATATATTTT. Protein product: CASRTGNTIYF.

The chain employs TRBV6-5 and TRBJ2-7, with TRBD2 as a possible D gene (6 bases). This CDR3 comprises 15 residues. Looked up from germline, CDR1 is MNHEY and CDR2 is SVGAGI. Trimming took 4 bases from V and 3 from J, leaving 16 bases between them. In DNA form, the CDR3 reads TGTGCCAGCAGTTCCCTTGGAGGGAGAGGCTACGAGCAGTACGTC. This codes for CASSSLGGRGYEQYV.

V and J are TRBV7-8 and TRBJ2-1, with D tentatively TRBD2 (6 bases). CDR1 and CDR2 from the germline V gene are SGHVS and FQNEAQ. The CDR3 is 12 residues long. Trimming shortened V by 5 bases and J by 4 bases, and 6 bases separated the two germline ends. This chain's CDR3 is CASSREYNEQFF. In DNA form, the CDR3 reads TGTGCCAGCAGCCGGGAGTACAATGAGCAGTTCTTC. The variable domain in full, with the rest retrieved from reference TRBV7-8 and TRBJ2-1, is GAGVSQSPRYKVAKRGQDVALRCDPISGHVSLFWYQQALGQGPEFLTYFQNEAQLDKSGLPSDRFFAERPEGSVSTLKIQRTQQEDSAVYLCASSREYNEQFFGPGTRLTVL.

The V and J genes are TRBV23-1 and TRBJ2-7; D perhaps matches TRBD1 (6 bases). TRBV23-1 is assigned to the ORF class and has an uncertain function. The CDR3 has 14 residues. Trimming cost V 2 bases and J 5 bases, with 13 bases left between them. The CDR3 DNA reads as TGCGCCAGCAGTCAAACAGGGATTCACCACGAGCAGTACTTC. It encodes CASSQTGIHHEQYF.

The genes are TRBV30 and TRBJ1-6, with a tentative D call TRBD1 (5 bases). From germline, CDR1 is GTSNPN and CDR2 SVGIG (reference sequence). V was clipped by 0 bases and J by 10 bases, with 16 bases between them. The CDR3 is 15 amino acids. CDR3 nucleotide sequence: TGTGCCTGGAGTGTAGTAGGGCAGGGAGCATCACCCCTCCACTTT. Translated: CAWSVVGQGASPLHF.